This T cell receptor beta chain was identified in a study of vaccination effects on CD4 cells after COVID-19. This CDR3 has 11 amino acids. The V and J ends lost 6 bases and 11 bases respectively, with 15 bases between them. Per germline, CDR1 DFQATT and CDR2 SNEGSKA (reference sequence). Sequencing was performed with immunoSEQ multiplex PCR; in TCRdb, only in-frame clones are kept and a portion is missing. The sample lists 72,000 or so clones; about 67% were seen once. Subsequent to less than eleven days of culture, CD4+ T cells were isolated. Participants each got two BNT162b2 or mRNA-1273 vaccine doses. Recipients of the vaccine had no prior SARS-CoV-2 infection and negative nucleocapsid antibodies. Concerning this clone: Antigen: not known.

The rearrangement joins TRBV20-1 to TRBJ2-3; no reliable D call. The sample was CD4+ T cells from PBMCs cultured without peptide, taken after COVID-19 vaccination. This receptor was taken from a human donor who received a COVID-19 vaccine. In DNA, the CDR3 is TGCAGTGCCCCGGACGCTCCGCAGCAGTATTTT. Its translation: CSAPDAPQQYF.